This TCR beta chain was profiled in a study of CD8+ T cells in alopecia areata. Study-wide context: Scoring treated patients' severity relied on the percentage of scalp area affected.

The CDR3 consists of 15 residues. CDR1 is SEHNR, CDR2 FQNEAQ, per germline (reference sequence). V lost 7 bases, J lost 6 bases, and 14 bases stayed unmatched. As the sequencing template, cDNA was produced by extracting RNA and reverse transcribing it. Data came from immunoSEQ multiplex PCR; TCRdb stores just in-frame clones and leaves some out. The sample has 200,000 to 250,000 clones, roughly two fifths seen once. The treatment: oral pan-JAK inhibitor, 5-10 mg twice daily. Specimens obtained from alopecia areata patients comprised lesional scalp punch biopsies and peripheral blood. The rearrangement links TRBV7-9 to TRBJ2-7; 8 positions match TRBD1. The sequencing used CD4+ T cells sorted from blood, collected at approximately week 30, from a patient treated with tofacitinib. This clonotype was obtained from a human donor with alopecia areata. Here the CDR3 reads CASIPLDRERLEQYF. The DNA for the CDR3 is TGTGCCAGCATCCCTCTGGACAGGGAACGTCTCGAGCAGTACTTC.